The 16 T cell receptor beta chains reported below all come from one sample, sequenced in a study of early T cells in non-severe SARS-CoV-2 infection. TCRdb reprocessed the 5' RACE reads with MiXCR, giving one entry per CDR3 protein. The sample lists roughly 100,000 distinct CDR3 sequences, approximately 12% occurring once. Sample: whole blood, taken at baseline. These receptors originate from an adult who was a healthcare worker with PCR-confirmed SARS-CoV-2 infection or an uninfected control (not recorded which).

This chain uses TRBV25-1 with TRBJ1-2; possible D gene TRBD1, 6 bases. This CDR3 is 14 amino acids long. V lost 5 bases and J 1 base, leaving 11 bases between the germline ends. CDR1 and CDR2 from the germline V gene are MGHDK and SYGVNS. This CDR3 is CASSNSGDNYGYTF. CDR3 nucleotides: TGTGCCAGCAGTAACTCAGGGGATAACTATGGCTACACCTTC.

This sequence joins TRBV12-3 or TRBV12-4 and TRBJ2-7; 7 bases match TRBD1. This CDR3 contains 12 residues. The V and J ends lost 5 bases and 3 bases, in that order; junction bases with no gene match: 1. The CDR3 region has the DNA TGTGCCAGCAGTGGACAGGACTACGAGCAGTACTTC. The encoded protein is CASSGQDYEQYF.

The rearrangement uses TRBV5-5 and TRBJ2-2; possible D gene TRBD2, 5 bases. The germline V and J ends were trimmed by 4 bases and 9 bases, with 13 bases remaining between them. In germline, CDR1 is SGHKS, CDR2 YYEKEE (reference sequence). The CDR3 sequence is 13 residues long. The CDR3 coding sequence is TGTGCCAGCAGCCCGACGGGGTTCCGGGAGCTGTTTTTT. Amino acid sequence: CASSPTGFRELFF.

The chain is built from TRBV5-1 and TRBJ2-7; weak D call: TRBD1 (6 bases). This CDR3 comprises 12 residues. V was cut by 3 bases and J by 4 bases, with 8 bases left in between. Germline V gene lookup returns CDR1 SGHRS and CDR2 YFSETQ. The CDR3 here is CASSSDRYEQYF. CDR3 bases: TGCGCCAGCAGCTCGGACAGATACGAGCAGTACTTC. The full variable domain, with the rest looked up from reference TRBV5-1 and TRBJ2-7, is KAGVTQTPRYLIKTRGQQVTLSCSPISGHRSVSWYQQTPGQGLQFLFEYFSETQRNKGNFPGRFSGRQFSNSRSEMNVSTLELGDSALYLCASSSDRYEQYFGPGTRLTVT.

This chain joins TRBV7-8 and TRBJ2-1, with 7 nucleotides matching TRBD1. The CDR3 loop spans 15 amino acids. The V segment lost 2 bases and the J segment 9 bases; nucleotides outside the gene matches: 10. CDR1 and CDR2 from the germline V gene are SGHVS and FQNEAQ. The CDR3: CASSLFPTGQAEQFF. CDR3 nucleotide sequence: TGTGCCAGCAGCTTATTCCCGACAGGGCAGGCTGAGCAGTTCTTC.

This clonotype came up a few times. The CDR3 reads CASSRQTNYGYTF. The CDR3 DNA sequence: TGTGCCAGCAGCAGACAGACCAACTATGGCTACACCTTC. The V gene is TRBV6-4, the J gene TRBJ1-2; perhaps TRBD1 as D (5 bases). The V end was cut by 6 bases, the J end by 2 bases, with 10 bases between. The CDR3 length is 13 residues. CDR1 is MRHNA, CDR2 SNTAGT, per germline.

This clonotype was seen ten or more times. This chain joins TRBV10-2 and TRBJ2-5; D gene unclear. This CDR3 contains 15 residues. Germline CDR1 WSHSY, CDR2 SAAADI. V lost 2 bases and J 3 bases, leaving 13 bases between the germline ends. The CDR3 DNA sequence: TGCGCCAGCAGTGAGGAAGGGTCTGGGGAAGAGACCCAGTACTTC. The encoded protein is CASSEEGSGEETQYF.

V is TRBV7-3 and J is TRBJ2-2; D possibly corresponds to TRBD1 (5 bases). V was trimmed by 5 bases and J by 5 bases, leaving 12 bases between them. CDR3 length: 14 residues. Germline V gene lookup returns CDR1 SGHTA and CDR2 FQGTGA. The CDR3 nucleotides are TGTGCCAGCAGCAACCTAGGGGCTACCGGGGAGCTGTTTTTT. Its protein product is CASSNLGATGELFF.

This clonotype occurred a few times. The rearrangement links TRBV29-1 to TRBJ1-1; 7 bases align to TRBD1. Germline V gene data show CDR1 as SQVTM and CDR2 as ANQGSEA. CDR3 size: 13 residues. The V segment lost 4 bases and the J segment 5 bases; nucleotides outside the gene matches: 7. The CDR3 DNA sequence: TGCAGCGTTGTGAGGGGGCATGATACTGAAGCTTTCTTT. This gives the protein CSVVRGHDTEAFF.

The chain joins TRBV12-3 or TRBV12-4 to TRBJ1-1; D gene uncertain. The CDR3 is made up of 15 amino acids. Trimming removed 3 bases from V and 3 bases from J, with 14 bases in between. The CDR3 protein is CASSFLRRWDTEAFF. The CDR3, as DNA: TGTGCCAGCAGTTTCCTGCGCAGGTGGGACACTGAAGCTTTCTTT.

This chain uses TRBV5-4 with TRBJ2-2; D is possibly TRBD1 (5 bases). The CDR3 loop spans 14 amino acids. The germline gives CDR1 SGHNT, CDR2 YYREEE (reference sequence). Deletions cut 4 bases from V and 0 bases from J, with 7 bases between. The CDR3 here is CASSPDTNTGELFF. The CDR3 DNA sequence: TGTGCCAGCAGCCCGGACACGAACACCGGGGAGCTGTTTTTT.

This clonotype showed up just a few times. This sequence joins TRBV7-3 and TRBJ2-2; TRBD1 matches 9 bases. This CDR3 spans 13 amino acids. The germline V gene encodes CDR1 SGHTA and CDR2 FQGTGA. Losses at the gene ends were 4 bases for V and 6 bases for J; bases not matched to a gene: 0. The CDR3 nucleotides are TGTGCCAGCAGCTGGACAGGGGCCGGGGAGCTGTTTTTT. Translation gives CASSWTGAGELFF.

By sample share, this clonotype is medium-sized. The J gene is TRBJ2-1, the V gene TRBV7-3, with TRBD2 matching 8 bases. Germline trimming cut 5 bases from V and 8 bases from J; bases unmatched to any gene: 8. The CDR3 loop spans 14 amino acids. CDR1 is SGHTA, CDR2 FQGTGA, per germline. The CDR3 is CASSPLNGRDEQFF. The DNA of the CDR3 is TGTGCCAGCAGCCCCCTCAACGGGAGGGATGAGCAGTTCTTC. The full variable domain, completed using reference TRBV7-3 and TRBJ2-1, is GAGVSQTPSNKVTEKGKYVELRCDPISGHTALYWYRQSLGQGPEFLIYFQGTGAADDSGLPNDRFFAVRPEGSVSTLKIQRTERGDSAVYLCASSPLNGRDEQFFGPGTRLTVL.

The table lists this clonotype with a few counts. The V and J genes are TRBV30 and TRBJ2-1; tentatively, D is TRBD1 or TRBD2 (5 bases each). This CDR3 is built from 15 residues. Trimming removed 2 bases at V and 6 bases at J, with 17 bases between. Germline CDR1 is GTSNPN and CDR2 is SVGIG (reference sequence). The chain's CDR3 is CAWSKGTGFFNEQFF. CDR3 sequence (DNA): TGTGCCTGGAGTAAGGGGACCGGCTTCTTCAATGAGCAGTTCTTC.

The table lists this clonotype with a few counts. V gene TRBV29-1 combines with J gene TRBJ2-2; D gene ambiguous. The CDR3 has 13 residues. CDR1 is SQVTM, CDR2 ANQGSEA, per germline. Trimming pared 4 bases from V and 6 bases from J, leaving 12 bases between. CDR3 in DNA: TGCAGCGTTGGAGCGAACGCCCCCGGGGAGCTGTTTTTT. It codes for CSVGANAPGELFF.

This clonotype showed up just a few times. The chain employs TRBV2 and TRBJ1-2; weak D call: TRBD1 (6 bases). Germline values: CDR1 SNHLY, CDR2 FYNNEI. Trimming stripped 4 bases from V and 2 bases from J, with 14 bases between. The CDR3 is 15 amino acids. CDR3 sequence (DNA): TGTGCCAGCAGTGCGCCGGGAGGGGGAAACTATGGCTACACCTTC. Amino acids: CASSAPGGGNYGYTF.